The entry below gives a single T cell receptor beta chain sequence along with its context. At one end the junction does not follow the germline gene, possibly because of a read error. From the 5' RACE reads, TCRdb called clonotypes with MiXCR, one entry per CDR3 protein. The sample lists about 320,000 distinct CDR3 sequences, approximately 12% occurring once. The V gene's germline CDR1 is KGHDR and CDR2 SFDVKD. CDR3 length: 13 residues. The data derive from a study of T cells after yellow fever vaccination. The material was CD4+ T cells sorted from PBMCs, obtained 15 days after the yellow fever booster vaccination. The receptor comes from a man younger than 35 who received the YFV17D yellow fever vaccine. The J gene is TRBJ2-5, the V gene TRBV24-1; D is ambiguous. CDR3 loop: CATSDPSEEAQYF. The CDR3 nucleotides are TGTGCCACCAGTGATCCCTCGGAAGAGGCCCAGTACTTC.